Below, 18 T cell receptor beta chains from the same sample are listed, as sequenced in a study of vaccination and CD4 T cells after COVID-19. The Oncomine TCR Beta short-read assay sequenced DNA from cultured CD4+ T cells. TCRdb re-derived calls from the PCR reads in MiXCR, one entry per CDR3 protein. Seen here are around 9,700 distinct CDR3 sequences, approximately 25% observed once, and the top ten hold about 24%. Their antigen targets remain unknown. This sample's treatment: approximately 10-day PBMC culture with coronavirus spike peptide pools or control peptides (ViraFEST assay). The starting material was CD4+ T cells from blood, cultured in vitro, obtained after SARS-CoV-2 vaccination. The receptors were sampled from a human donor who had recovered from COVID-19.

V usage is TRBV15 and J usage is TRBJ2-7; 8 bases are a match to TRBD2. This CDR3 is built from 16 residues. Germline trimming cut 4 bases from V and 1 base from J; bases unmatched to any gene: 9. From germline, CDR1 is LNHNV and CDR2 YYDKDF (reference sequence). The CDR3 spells CATSINVGTRSYEQYF. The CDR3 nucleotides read TGTGCCACCAGCATAAATGTAGGGACTAGATCCTACGAGCAGTACTTC.

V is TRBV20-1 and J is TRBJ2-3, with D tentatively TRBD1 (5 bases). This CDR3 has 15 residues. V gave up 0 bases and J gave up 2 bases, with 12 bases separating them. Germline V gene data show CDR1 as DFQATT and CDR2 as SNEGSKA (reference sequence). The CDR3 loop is CSARDPLTATDTQYF. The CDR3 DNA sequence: TGCAGTGCTAGAGATCCTCTGACAGCCACAGATACGCAGTATTTT.

Written as DNA, the CDR3 is TGTGCCAGCAGTGAAGCGGCCGAGAGAAATCAGCCCCAGCATTTT. Translating gives CASSEAAERNQPQHF. This chain connects TRBV6-1 to TRBJ1-5; D not certain. CDR1 MNHNS and CDR2 SASEGT come from the germline V gene. The CDR3 sequence is 15 residues long. The V end lost 0 bases, the J end lost 4 bases, and 10 bases lay between the germline ends.

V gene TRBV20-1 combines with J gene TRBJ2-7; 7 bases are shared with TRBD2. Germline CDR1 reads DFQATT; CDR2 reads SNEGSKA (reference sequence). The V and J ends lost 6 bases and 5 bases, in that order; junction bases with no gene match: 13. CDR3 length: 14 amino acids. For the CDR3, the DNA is TGCAGTGCCCAACCTGGCGGGAGTCAACACGAGCAGTACTTC. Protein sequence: CSAQPGGSQHEQYF.

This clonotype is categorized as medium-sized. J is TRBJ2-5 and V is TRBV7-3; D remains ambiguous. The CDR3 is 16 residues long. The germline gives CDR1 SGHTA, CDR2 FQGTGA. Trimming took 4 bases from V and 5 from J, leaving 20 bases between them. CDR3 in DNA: TGTGCCAGCAGCTCAAATCCTAGAAGCCTAGGGGAGACCCAGTACTTC. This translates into CASSSNPRSLGETQYF.

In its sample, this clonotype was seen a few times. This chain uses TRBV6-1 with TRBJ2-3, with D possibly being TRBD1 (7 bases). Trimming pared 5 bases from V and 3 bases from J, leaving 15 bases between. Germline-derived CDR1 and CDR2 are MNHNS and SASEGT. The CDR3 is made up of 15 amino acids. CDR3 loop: CASSTQGGRTDTQYF. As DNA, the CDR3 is TGTGCCAGCAGTACCCAGGGGGGTAGGACAGATACGCAGTATTTT.

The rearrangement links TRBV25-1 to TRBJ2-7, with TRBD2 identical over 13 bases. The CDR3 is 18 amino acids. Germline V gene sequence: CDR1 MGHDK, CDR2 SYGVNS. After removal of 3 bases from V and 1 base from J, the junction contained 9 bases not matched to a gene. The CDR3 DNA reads TGTGCCAGCAGTGAGGGACTAGCGGGGAGACCCTCTTCCTACGAGCAGTACTTC. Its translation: CASSEGLAGRPSSYEQYF.

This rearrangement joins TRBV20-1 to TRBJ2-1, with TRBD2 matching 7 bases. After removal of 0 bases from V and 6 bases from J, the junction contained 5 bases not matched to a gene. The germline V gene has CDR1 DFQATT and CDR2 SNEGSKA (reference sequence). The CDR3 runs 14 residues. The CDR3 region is CSARDSRTSNEQFF. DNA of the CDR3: TGCAGTGCTAGAGATTCGAGGACTAGCAATGAGCAGTTCTTC.

The CDR3 sequence is CASSLHHEQFF. CDR3 nucleotides: TGTGCCAGCAGTTTACACCATGAGCAGTTCTTC. The chain joins TRBV27 to TRBJ2-1, with unresolved D. The CDR3 runs 11 residues. Trimming shortened V by 2 bases and J by 8 bases, and 4 bases separated the two germline ends. In germline, CDR1 is MNHEY, CDR2 SMNVEV (reference sequence).

CDR3 in amino acids: CASSLTDLNYGYTF. The CDR3, as DNA: TGTGCCAGCAGTTTAACAGATCTAAACTATGGCTACACCTTC. This chain uses TRBV28 with TRBJ1-2; unclear D gene. CDR3 length: 14 amino acids. Between the trimmed V and J ends, which lost 2 bases and 2 bases, there was a span of 9 bases. Looked up from germline, CDR1 is MDHEN and CDR2 is SYDVKM.

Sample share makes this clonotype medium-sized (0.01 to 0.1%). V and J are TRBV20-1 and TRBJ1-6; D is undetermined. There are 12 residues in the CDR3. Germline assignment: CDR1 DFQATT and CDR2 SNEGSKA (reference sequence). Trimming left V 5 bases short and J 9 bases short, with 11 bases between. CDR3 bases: TGCAGTGCTCCGGAAGTAGGTTCACCCCTCCACTTT. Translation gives CSAPEVGSPLHF.

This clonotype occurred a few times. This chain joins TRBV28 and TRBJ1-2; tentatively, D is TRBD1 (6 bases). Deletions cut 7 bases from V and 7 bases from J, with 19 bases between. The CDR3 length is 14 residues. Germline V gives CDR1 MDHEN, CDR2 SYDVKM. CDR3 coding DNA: TGTGCCAGCACCCCATGGAGGGGGAAATCTGGCTACACCTTC. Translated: CASTPWRGKSGYTF.

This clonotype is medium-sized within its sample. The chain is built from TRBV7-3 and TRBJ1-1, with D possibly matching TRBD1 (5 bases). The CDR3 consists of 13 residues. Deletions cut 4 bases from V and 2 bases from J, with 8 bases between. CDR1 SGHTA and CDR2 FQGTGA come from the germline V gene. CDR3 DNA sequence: TGTGCCAGCAGCTCGGGGGTCAACACTGAAGCTTTCTTT. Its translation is CASSSGVNTEAFF.

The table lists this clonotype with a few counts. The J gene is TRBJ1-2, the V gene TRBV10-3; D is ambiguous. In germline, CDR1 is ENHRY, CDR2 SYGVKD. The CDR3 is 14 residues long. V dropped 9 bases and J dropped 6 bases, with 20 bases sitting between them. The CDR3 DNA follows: TGTGCCATTGAGGGCGATGTGACCTCGAATGGCTACACCTTC. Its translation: CAIEGDVTSNGYTF.

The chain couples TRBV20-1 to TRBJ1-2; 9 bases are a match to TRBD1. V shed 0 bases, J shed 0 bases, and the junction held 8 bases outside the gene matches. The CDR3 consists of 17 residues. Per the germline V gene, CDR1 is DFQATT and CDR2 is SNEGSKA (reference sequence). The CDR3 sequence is CSARDWTGDPTNYGYTF. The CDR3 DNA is TGCAGTGCTAGAGATTGGACAGGGGACCCAACTAACTATGGCTACACCTTC.

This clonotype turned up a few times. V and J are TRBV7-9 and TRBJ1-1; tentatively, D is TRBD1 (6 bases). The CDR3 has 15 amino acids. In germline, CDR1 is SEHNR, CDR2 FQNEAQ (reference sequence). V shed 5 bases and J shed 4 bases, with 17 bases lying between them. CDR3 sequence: CASSPAGARSTEAFF. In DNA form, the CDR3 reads TGTGCCAGCAGCCCAGCAGGGGCTAGATCCACTGAAGCTTTCTTT. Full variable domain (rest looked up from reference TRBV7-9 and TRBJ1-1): DTGVSQNPRHKITKRGQNVTFRCDPISEHNRLYWYRQTLGQGPEFLTYFQNEAQLEKSRLLSDRFSAERPKGSFSTLEIQRTEQGDSAMYLCASSPAGARSTEAFFGQGTRLTVV.

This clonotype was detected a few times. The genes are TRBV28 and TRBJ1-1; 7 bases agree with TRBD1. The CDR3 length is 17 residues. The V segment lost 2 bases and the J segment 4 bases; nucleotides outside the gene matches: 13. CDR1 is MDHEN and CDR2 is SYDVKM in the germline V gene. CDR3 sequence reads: CASSLRVGTADSTEAFF. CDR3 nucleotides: TGTGCCAGCAGTTTAAGGGTAGGGACAGCCGACAGCACTGAAGCTTTCTTT.

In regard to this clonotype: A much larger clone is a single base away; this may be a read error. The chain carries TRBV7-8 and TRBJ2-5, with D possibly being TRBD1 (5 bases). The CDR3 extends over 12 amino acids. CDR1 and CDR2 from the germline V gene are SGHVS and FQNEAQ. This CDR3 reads CASRQTEDTQYF. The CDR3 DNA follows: TGTGCCAGCAGACAGACAGAAGATACCCAGTACTTC.